These T cell receptor beta chains were read from a single sample in a study of Ad26.COV2.S vaccination and SARS-CoV-2 variants. Libraries were prepared by immunoSEQ multiplex PCR; TCRdb keeps only in-frame clonotypes and omits some of them. The sample shows about 440,000 clones, roughly 91% of them seen only once. The sample here was peripheral blood, taken in a trial of Ad26.COV2.S vaccine versus placebo. The receptor source for this set is a person between 18 and 60 years old who received the Ad26.COV2.S COVID-19 vaccine or a placebo. The CDR3 runs from the conserved cysteine through the conserved F or W. The D gene is left open where the match is weak. Size tells how often a clone was seen (once, few, many) or the class of an expanded clone, and some rows leave it out.

TRBJ2-7 | . | . | TRBV4-3 | CASSQDITYEQYF | TGCGCCAGCAGCCAAGATATCACCTACGAGCAGTACTTC
TRBJ1-4 | TRBD1 | . | TRBV10-1 | CASNPPRGRAVSTANEKLFF | TGCGCCAGCAACCCTCCCAGGGGGCGCGCGGTTTCGACGGCTAATGAAAAACTGTTTTTT
TRBJ2-2 | TRBD2 | once | TRBV19 | CASTPRGRGLAGVPNTGELFF | TGTGCCAGTACCCCGAGGGGTCGGGGACTAGCGGGAGTCCCGAACACCGGGGAGCTGTTTTTT
TRBJ2-2 | TRBD1 | few | TRBV11-2 | CASSGTPPGQGSYGELFF | TGTGCCAGCAGCGGAACCCCTCCGGGACAGGGATCATACGGGGAGCTGTTTTTT
TRBJ1-2 | . | once | TRBV18 | CATPGGVDGYTF | TGTGCCACCCCCGGCGGAGTTGATGGCTACACCTTC
TRBJ2-2 | . | . | TRBV29-1 | CSVLGQTNTGELFF | TGCAGCGTTCTCGGGCAGACGAACACCGGGGAGCTGTTTTTT
TRBJ2-2 | TRBD2 | . | TRBV6-2/TRBV6-3 | CASSRGRAGGHTGELFF | TGTGCCAGCAGCAGGGGGAGAGCGGGAGGGCACACCGGGGAGCTGTTTTTT
TRBJ2-3 | . | once | TRBV18 | CASSPSTDTQYF | TGTGCCAGCTCACCATCGACAGATACGCAGTATTTT
TRBJ2-3 | . | . | TRBV2 | CASSETGRDTDTQYF | TGTGCCAGCAGTGAAACAGGCAGGGACACAGATACGCAGTATTTT
TRBJ1-1 | . | once | TRBV29-1 | CSVGADLGTEAFF | TGCAGCGTGGGGGCCGACCTCGGTACTGAAGCTTTCTTT
TRBJ1-4 | . | . | TRBV5-6 | CASSFGSRGVDEKLFF | TGTGCCAGCAGCTTTGGTTCTAGAGGCGTGGATGAAAAACTGTTTTTT
TRBJ2-3 | . | . | TRBV10-3 | CATEGHSSTDTQYF | TGTGCCACCGAGGGGCACTCTAGCACAGATACGCAGTATTTT
TRBJ1-5 | . | . | TRBV4-1 | CASSQEGYGDNQPQHF | TGCGCCAGCAGCCAAGAGGGTTATGGGGACAATCAGCCCCAGCATTTT
TRBJ2-3 | . | . | TRBV6-1 | CASSDTKWLTDTQYF | TGTGCCAGCAGTGACACCAAATGGCTCACAGATACGCAGTATTTT
TRBJ2-1 | TRBD1 | . | TRBV11-3 | CASSTSTGQEYNEQFF | TGTGCCAGCAGCACCTCAACTGGACAGGAGTACAATGAGCAGTTCTTC
TRBJ2-5 | . | . | TRBV5-1 | CASSFGSQETQYF | TGCGCCAGCAGCTTCGGTTCCCAAGAGACCCAGTACTTC
TRBJ2-1 | . | . | TRBV5-6 | CASSLLDGANEQFF | TGTGCCAGCAGCCTACTCGACGGGGCCAATGAGCAGTTCTTC
TRBJ2-5 | . | . | TRBV7-3 | CASSLGLEETQYF | TGTGCCAGCAGCCTGGGACTGGAAGAGACCCAGTACTTC
TRBJ1-1 | TRBD1 | . | TRBV28 | CASSSGQKNTEAFF | TGTGCCAGCAGTTCGGGACAGAAGAACACTGAAGCTTTCTTT
TRBJ1-5 | . | . | TRBV6-5 | CASSLQGLSNQPQHF | TGTGCCAGCAGCCTTCAGGGCCTCAGCAATCAGCCCCAGCATTTT
TRBJ2-1 | TRBD2 | . | TRBV4-2 | CASSQGGGPSPNEQFF | TGTGCCAGCAGCCAAGGGGGGGGTCCAAGCCCCAATGAGCAGTTCTTC
TRBJ2-2 | . | . | TRBV29-1 | CSVDVSLTNTGELFF | TGCAGCGTTGATGTTTCGTTGACGAACACCGGGGAGCTGTTTTTT
TRBJ2-5 | TRBD1 | . | TRBV27 | CASNPGTGPETQYF | TGTGCCAGCAATCCTGGGACAGGGCCAGAGACCCAGTACTTC
TRBJ1-1 | . | . | TRBV5-1 | CASSPKDGNTEAFF | TGCGCCAGCAGCCCCAAGGACGGAAACACTGAAGCTTTCTTT
TRBJ2-5 | TRBD2 | . | TRBV27 | CASSSAFSGRGETQYF | TGTGCCAGCAGTTCCGCCTTTAGCGGGAGGGGAGAGACCCAGTACTTC
TRBJ1-5 | . | once | TRBV9 | CASSVVGGPQHF | TGTGCCAGCAGCGTAGTCGGGGGGCCCCAGCATTTT
TRBJ1-6 | . | once | TRBV11-2 | CASSLDDRHNSPLHF | TGTGCCAGCAGCTTAGACGACAGGCATAATTCACCCCTCCACTTT
TRBJ1-1 | . | . | TRBV28 | CASSSRTNTEAFF | TGTGCCAGCAGTTCTCGGACTAACACTGAAGCTTTCTTT
TRBJ2-1 | . | . | TRBV7-8 | CASGDNEQFF | TGTGCCAGCGGAGACAATGAGCAGTTCTTC
TRBJ2-7 | . | . | TRBV7-8 | CASSLGTVEQYF | TGTGCCAGCAGCTTAGGGACGGTCGAGCAGTACTTC
TRBJ2-1 | . | . | TRBV4-3 | CTSSQDLDEQFF | TGCACCAGCAGCCAAGATCTAGATGAGCAGTTCTTC
TRBJ2-7 | . | . | TRBV6-6 | CASSLQVIPTEQYF | TGTGCCAGCAGCCTCCAGGTTATCCCTACGGAGCAGTACTTC
TRBJ1-4 | TRBD1 | . | TRBV4-2 | CASSRSGTGLEKLFF | TGTGCCAGCAGCAGGTCCGGGACAGGGCTTGAAAAACTGTTTTTT
TRBJ1-1 | . | . | TRBV24-1 | CATRGLAGTEAFF | TGTGCCACCAGGGGCCTGGCGGGGACTGAAGCTTTCTTT
TRBJ2-7 | . | . | TRBV7-9 | CASSLLGGAKSSYEQYF | TGTGCCAGCAGCTTGCTAGGAGGCGCAAAGAGTTCGTACGAGCAGTACTTC
TRBJ2-7 | TRBD2 | . | TRBV6-2/TRBV6-3 | CASSPGLAGGSYEQYF | TGTGCCAGCAGCCCCGGACTAGCGGGGGGCTCCTACGAGCAGTACTTC
TRBJ2-7 | TRBD1 | . | TRBV9 | CASSVGDRSSYEQYF | TGTGCCAGCAGCGTAGGGGACAGGAGCTCCTACGAGCAGTACTTC
TRBJ1-2 | . | . | TRBV10-3 | CAISERVTGGVGYTF | TGTGCCATCAGTGAGAGAGTGACAGGCGGGGTTGGCTACACCTTC
TRBJ1-6 | . | . | TRBV27 | CASRGRSYNSPLHF | TGTGCCAGCCGCGGACGTTCCTATAATTCACCCCTCCACTTT
TRBJ2-1 | TRBD2 | . | TRBV9 | CASSSAGTTKYEQFF | TGTGCCAGCAGCTCGGCCGGGACTACTAAATATGAGCAGTTCTTC
TRBJ2-1 | . | . | TRBV5-6 | CASSPVGRKNEQFF | TGTGCCAGCAGCCCCGTGGGGAGAAAAAATGAGCAGTTCTTC
TRBJ2-3 | . | once | TRBV7-9 | CASSLAGKLSTDTQYF | TGTGCCAGCAGCTTAGCGGGGAAACTTAGCACAGATACGCAGTATTTT